This T cell receptor beta chain was sequenced during a study of PD-1 blockade in classical Hodgkin lymphoma (dated by TCRdb to about 2020). Concerning the study at large: Nivolumab dosing was 3 mg/kg intravenously every 2 weeks, continuing until either disease progression or unacceptable toxicity. To define a peripheral blood immune signature of response to PD-1 blockade in classical Hodgkin lymphoma, the study combined TCR beta sequencing with CyTOF.

Explained via the paper, the time point label denotes: cycle 1 day 1 (C1D1), immediately before nivolumab initiation. All trial patients had relapsed after autologous stem cell transplantation, with cohorts A, B and C differing in prior brentuximab vedotin exposure. The trial cohort comprised approximately 55 patients with relapsed/refractory classical Hodgkin lymphoma whose best overall responses were complete response, partial response or progressive disease. In the multi-cohort phase II CheckMate 205 trial, trial patients received single-agent nivolumab. Best overall response was determined by an independent review committee according to the 2007 International Working Group response criteria. Trial PBMCs were collected just before the start of nivolumab (C1D1) and during therapy at cycle 2 day 1 and cycle 4 day 1. After peripheral blood was drawn into 8 mL Vacutainer Cell Preparation Tubes, PBMCs were isolated by centrifugation and then cryopreserved.

The paper as a whole reports these results and caveats: CD4+ but not CD8+ TCR diversity rose significantly by C4D1 (p=0.0027 vs p=0.16), most apparent in complete responders (p=0.02). Baseline TCR diversity was reported as lower in newly diagnosed patients than in healthy donors, and lower still in relapsed/refractory patients. Trial patients with a complete response had baseline diversity similar to that of newly diagnosed patients, while partial responders and progressors had significantly lower diversity. Diversity was lower in patients who began nivolumab less than 1 year after ASCT, so these patients were left out of later analyses to avoid confounding by immune reconstitution. The study covered only a single clinical trial cohort, and the causes of the repertoire differences, possibly disease activity or prior therapy, were still not defined.

The CDR3 starts with the cysteine, ends with the phenylalanine, and has 16 residues. The sequence is cut down to CDR3 DNA, 48 bases in frame from base 1. CDR1 and CDR2 were assigned from the germline V gene as SNHLY and FYNNEI. The V end gives up 4 bases and the J end 10 bases, leaving 13 bases in the junction not matched to a gene. A remark on this clone: The specificity of this receptor is unknown. No much larger clonotype is one base removed from it; base qualities were not supplied.

Genomic DNA was extracted with the Qiagen DNeasy kit from unsorted PBMCs and from negatively selected CD4+ and CD8+ fractions. TCR beta CDR3 regions were subjected to amplification by immunoSEQ multiplex PCR with primers that anneal to V and J segments. A synthetic immune receptor repertoire was used to minimize amplification bias, and any residual bias was removed computationally once sequencing was done. Concerning the study's data processing: Custom Python scripts were used to quantify repertoire diversity as the Shannon entropy index. Unsorted, CD4+ and CD8+ repertoires were examined separately, except in combined analyses, for which CD4+ and CD8+ sequences were merged in silico. Clonal expansion was defined as a frequency increase of at least 2-fold after treatment compared with C1D1, and clones undetected at baseline were assigned a pseudocount of 0.5. Clones with 0 or 1 copy at C1D1 were classified as singleton clones, and clones with 2 or more copies were classified as non-singleton clones. Clones expanded in unsorted samples were annotated as CD4+, CD8+ or unknown by matching protein sequences in sorted samples from the same patient. Diversity changes from C1D1 to C4D1 were tested in paired samples using Wilcoxon tests. TCRdb carries this immuneACCESS record with in-frame sequences only. Its versions omit some clonotypes, under half of them owing to an unresolved V gene in the studies checked, with the rest unexplained. V and J calls and clone size are those listed in that table; D and trimming were worked out from the DNA. A total of over 6,500 clones appear in this sample, under 90% of them only once. The leading ten clones occupy more than 13% of the sample.

The sequence was obtained from a human donor with classical Hodgkin lymphoma. Here the chain combines TRBV2 and TRBJ2-1, with 10 junctional bases fitting TRBD2. Sequencing was performed on peripheral blood mononuclear cells (PBMCs), taken at baseline. The CDR3 sequence is CASSGTGLAGAREQFF. The sequenced DNA is TGTGCCAGCAGTGGTACGGGGCTAGCGGGAGCTCGGGAGCAGTTCTTC.